The present TCR beta chain was sequenced within a study of cytomegalovirus exposure and HLA in healthy donors. PCR was performed using 60 Vbeta and 13 Jbeta primers. Some clones are missing from TCRdb's copy, which holds only in-frame ones; the method was immunoSEQ multiplex PCR. The profile covers around 160,000 clones, with about 72% appearing a single time and more than 1.3% taken by the ten largest. The CDR3 has 11 amino acids. The germline gives CDR1 DFQATT, CDR2 SNEGSKA (reference sequence). V shed 4 bases and J shed 7 bases, with 10 bases lying between them. The receptor was derived from a male donor in good health and CMV-seronegative. V usage is TRBV20-1 and J usage is TRBJ1-2; D is ambiguous. Sequencing used PBMCs. In DNA form, the CDR3 reads TGCAGTGCTACACTGGAGGCTGGCTACACCTTC. Translation gives CSATLEAGYTF.